This T cell receptor beta chain was captured in a study of blood T cell repertoires in COVID-19. In its sample, this clone was seen once. The protocol was immunoSEQ multiplex PCR, while the TCRdb copy is restricted to in-frame clones and leaves out a portion. Of about 99,000 clones in the sample, 80% to 90% were seen once. The sample was peripheral blood. The sequence came from a woman in her fifties or sixties with acute or convalescent COVID-19.

This chain's CDR3 is CASRETGISAYGYTF. CDR3 coding DNA: TGTGCCAGCAGAGAGACAGGGATTTCGGCCTATGGCTACACCTTC. V is TRBV6-5 and J is TRBJ1-2, with 7 bases that match TRBD1. The CDR3 runs to 15 residues. Germline V gene lookup returns CDR1 MNHEY and CDR2 SVGAGI. V lost 6 bases, J lost 4 bases, and 11 bases stayed unmatched.